This T cell receptor beta chain was obtained from a study of identical twins. Unique molecular identifiers were present on the cDNA, which also gained a universal primer site by template switching. MiXCR was run by TCRdb on the 5' RACE reads, yielding one entry per CDR3 protein. The data contain just under 650,000 distinct CDR3 sequences, 7.1% of them singletons. Trimming pared 4 bases from V and 2 bases from J, leaving 18 bases between. There are 15 residues in the CDR3. CDR1 is SQVTM, CDR2 ANQGSEA, per germline. This clonotype was recorded many times. The same data also contributed to another study, on yellow fever vaccine responses in identical twins. That work states: As reported, the vaccine T cell response of twins seemed partly convergent and partly personalized.

Specimen: PBMCs. The TCR was taken from a woman younger than 35 in good health. The chain links TRBV29-1 to TRBJ2-7, with D possibly called TRBD1 or TRBD2 (5 bases each). In nucleotides, the CDR3 is TGCAGCGTTGCATACGGGGACGTGAGAACCTACGAGCAGTACTTC. Translation gives CSVAYGDVRTYEQYF.